A single sample gave rise to the 21 T cell receptor beta chains below, sequenced in a study of OX40 agonist ivuxolimab in advanced cancers. Produced via immunoSEQ multiplex PCR; TCRdb's table is partial and in-frame only. Of some 44,000 clones listed, about 90% are singletons. The sample was CD4+ or CD8+ T cells sorted from blood, taken in a trial of the OX40 agonist ivuxolimab. These TCRs come from an adult with an advanced solid tumor such as melanoma, head and neck, liver or kidney cancer.

The chain carries TRBV9 and TRBJ1-1; tentatively, D is TRBD1 (5 bases). This CDR3 is 14 amino acids long. The V and J ends lost 3 bases and 0 bases respectively, with 9 bases between them. Germline CDR1 is SGDLS and CDR2 is YYNGEE. The DNA for the CDR3 is TGTGCCAGCAGCGCAGGGACCATGAACACTGAAGCTTTCTTT. Its translation is CASSAGTMNTEAFF.

V and J are TRBV5-6 and TRBJ2-3, with 11 positions matching TRBD2. The germline CDR1 and CDR2 sequences are SGHDT and YYEEEE. Trimming took 6 bases from V and 3 from J; bases not matched to a gene: 9. CDR3 length equals 16 residues. The DNA for the CDR3 is TGTGCCAGCAACCTAATAGCGGGAGGGTTGACAGATACGCAGTATTTT. As protein: CASNLIAGGLTDTQYF.

This rearrangement joins TRBV5-4 to TRBJ2-7; D gene uncertain. The V gene's germline CDR1 is SGHNT and CDR2 YYREEE (reference sequence). The germline V and J ends were trimmed by 0 bases and 3 bases, with 7 bases remaining between them. The CDR3 is 13 residues long. As DNA, the CDR3 is TGTGCCAGCAGCTTGGGGGGTCACTACGAGCAGTACTTC. Encoded protein: CASSLGGHYEQYF.

The chain couples TRBV19 to TRBJ2-5; D possibly corresponds to TRBD1 (6 bases). The J call could be wrong; TRBJ2-7 is a better fit for the DNA end. The CDR3 sequence is 13 residues long. Germline V gene lookup returns CDR1 LNHDA and CDR2 SQIVND (reference sequence). CDR3 nucleotide sequence: TGTGCCAGTAGCAGCCAGGGGACGTACGAGCAGTACTTC. The encoded protein is CASSSQGTYEQYF.

This clone was observed at least ten times. The rearrangement uses TRBV4-2 and TRBJ1-5; D is ambiguous. Germline V lookup: CDR1 LGHNA, CDR2 YNFKEQ. The CDR3 covers 13 residues. Trimming took 0 bases from V and 5 from J, leaving 5 bases between them. CDR3 sequence (DNA): TGTGCCAGCAGCCAAGAACCCCATCAGCCCCAGCATTTT. Translated: CASSQEPHQPQHF.

This clone was detected a few times. The chain carries TRBV11-2 and TRBJ2-2, with D possibly TRBD2 on 5 matching bases. The CDR3 length is 14 residues. Trimming removed 5 bases at V and 1 base at J, with 8 bases between. Germline V CDR1 and CDR2: SGHAT, FQNNGV. The CDR3 DNA reads TGTGCCAGCAGCATTAGCGAGAACACCGGGGAGCTGTTTTTT. Its translation: CASSISENTGELFF.

J is TRBJ2-7 and V is TRBV4-2, with 8 bases identical to TRBD1. Germline V gene lookup returns CDR1 LGHNA and CDR2 YNFKEQ. The CDR3 is made up of 14 amino acids. Trimming at V came to 3 bases and at J to 3 bases, leaving 4 bases not matched to a gene. CDR3: CASSHRDRNYEQYF. The CDR3 DNA reads TGTGCCAGCAGCCACCGGGACAGGAACTACGAGCAGTACTTC.

The rearrangement links TRBV9 to TRBJ2-7; D not resolved. Trimming took off 5 bases at V and 5 bases at J, with 20 bases between the two ends. CDR1 SGDLS and CDR2 YYNGEE come from the germline V gene. This CDR3 contains 15 residues. CDR3 region: CASREWVGYGDEQYF. The CDR3 DNA is TGTGCCAGCAGAGAATGGGTCGGGTACGGCGACGAGCAGTACTTC.

The chain carries TRBV29-1 and TRBJ1-2; D gene uncertain. V was trimmed by 6 bases and J by 4 bases, leaving 18 bases between them. Germline lookup yields CDR1 SQVTM and CDR2 ANQGSEA. The CDR3 consists of 14 residues. CDR3 nucleotides: TGCAGCGTGGTAGAGCGGCAGGTCAGCTATGGCTACACCTTC. It specifies CSVVERQVSYGYTF.

This clone appeared a few times. This sequence joins TRBV5-1 and TRBJ2-3; 7 bases are shared with TRBD2. V lost 4 bases and J lost 2; bases outside the gene matches: 4. CDR1 is SGHRS, CDR2 YFSETQ, per germline. This CDR3 spans 14 amino acids. The CDR3 sequence is CASSSGTHTDTQYF. CDR3 sequence (DNA): TGCGCCAGCAGCAGCGGGACTCACACAGATACGCAGTATTTT. The full variable domain, its missing parts supplied by reference TRBV5-1 and TRBJ2-3, is KAGVTQTPRYLIKTRGQQVTLSCSPISGHRSVSWYQQTPGQGLQFLFEYFSETQRNKGNFPGRFSGRQFSNSRSEMNVSTLELGDSALYLCASSSGTHTDTQYFGPGTRLTVL.

The chain joins TRBV4-1 to TRBJ2-6; D is unclear. Trimming left V 0 bases short and J 0 bases short, with 9 bases between. Per the germline V gene, CDR1 is MGHRA and CDR2 is YSYEKL. The CDR3 spans 17 residues. The CDR3 loop is CASSQEPYSSGANVLTF. The CDR3 nucleotides are TGCGCCAGCAGCCAAGAGCCTTATAGCTCTGGGGCCAACGTCCTGACTTTC.

The chain combines TRBV18 with TRBJ2-1; D not resolved. CDR1 KGHSH and CDR2 LQKENI come from the germline V gene. The CDR3 runs 14 residues. Trimming cost V 3 bases and J 3 bases, with 9 bases left between them. The CDR3 sequence is CASSPRADYNEQFF. CDR3 nucleotide sequence: TGTGCCAGCTCACCGCGAGCAGACTACAATGAGCAGTTCTTC. Full variable domain (remainder filled in from reference TRBV18 and TRBJ2-1): NAGVMQNPRHLVRRRGQEARLRCSPMKGHSHVYWYRQLPEEGLKFMVYLQKENIIDESGMPKERFSAEFPKEGPSILRIQQVVRGDSAAYFCASSPRADYNEQFFGPGTRLTVL.

CDR3 nucleotides: TGTGTCAGAAGCCCCGAGGAGCAGTACTTC. Its protein product is CVRSPEEQYF. The chain carries TRBV7-5 and TRBJ2-7; TRBD2, the D gene given by the table, was not confirmed from the DNA. TRBV7-5 is a pseudogene segment. CDR3 length: 10 residues.

The chain links TRBV6-1 to TRBJ1-2; no firm D call. CDR3 length: 13 residues. Germline V CDR1 and CDR2: MNHNS, SASEGT. V dropped 4 bases and J dropped 2 bases, with 8 bases sitting between them. The CDR3 spells CASSAGGNYGYTF. CDR3 coding DNA: TGTGCCAGCAGTGCCGGAGGGAACTATGGCTACACCTTC.

The chain recombines TRBV5-1 with TRBJ2-7; 8 bases match TRBD1. The CDR3 has 14 residues. Germline lookup yields CDR1 SGHRS and CDR2 YFSETQ. The V segment lost 2 bases and the J segment 2 bases; nucleotides outside the gene matches: 3. The CDR3 reads CASSLLQGAYEQYF. For the CDR3, the DNA is TGCGCCAGCAGCTTACTACAGGGGGCCTACGAGCAGTACTTC.

The chain is built from TRBV6-1 and TRBJ2-7, with unresolved D. This CDR3 is 11 amino acids long. Germline CDR1 reads MNHNS; CDR2 reads SASEGT. The V end lost 7 bases, the J end lost 2 bases, and 6 bases lay between the germline ends. The CDR3 region has the DNA TGTGCCAGCACCTGGGCCTACGAGCAGTACTTC. It translates to CASTWAYEQYF.

The chain is built from TRBV4-1 and TRBJ2-1, with 7 bases aligning to TRBD1. Trimming removed 0 bases from V and 5 bases from J; junction bases left unmatched: 10. The CDR3 sequence is 17 residues long. Germline CDR1 MGHRA, CDR2 YSYEKL. The CDR3 DNA reads TGCGCCAGCAGCCAAGATGTGACAGGGACAATCAACAATGAGCAGTTCTTC. Its protein product is CASSQDVTGTINNEQFF.

The V and J genes are TRBV5-1 and TRBJ1-1, with 8 bases fitting TRBD1. The J segment lost 1 base and the V segment lost 4 bases, leaving 3 bases of the junction unmatched. In germline, CDR1 is SGHRS, CDR2 YFSETQ. The CDR3 is made up of 14 amino acids. The DNA for the CDR3 is TGCGCCAGCAGCCACGGGACAGGGAACACTGAAGCTTTCTTT. Its translation: CASSHGTGNTEAFF.

The chain links TRBV9 to TRBJ1-4, with 9 bases aligning to TRBD1. Germline loops: CDR1 SGDLS, CDR2 YYNGEE. The CDR3 spans 19 residues. The V segment lost 2 bases and the J segment 0 bases; nucleotides outside the gene matches: 11. CDR3 region: CASSVGTGSVFATNEKLFF. DNA of the CDR3: TGTGCCAGCAGCGTCGGGACAGGGTCGGTGTTCGCAACTAATGAAAAACTGTTTTTT. Using reference TRBV9 and TRBJ1-4 for the parts outside the CDR3, the full variable domain is DSGVTQTPKHLITATGQRVTLRCSPRSGDLSVYWYQQSLDQGLQFLIQYYNGEERAKGNILERFSAQQFPDLHSELNLSSLELGDSALYFCASSVGTGSVFATNEKLFFGSGTQLSVL.

The V gene is TRBV6-1, the J gene TRBJ2-2; the match to TRBD1 covers 7 bases. The ends lost 3 bases at V and 3 bases at J; junction bases unmatched: 1. The CDR3 runs 14 residues. The V gene's germline CDR1 is MNHNS and CDR2 SASEGT. CDR3 bases: TGTGCCAGCAGTGAGGGACAGTACACCGGGGAGCTGTTTTTT. Its translation is CASSEGQYTGELFF.

This clone turned up a few times. The genes are TRBV7-9 and TRBJ1-2; D unclear. There are 15 residues in the CDR3. CDR1 is SEHNR and CDR2 is FQNEAQ in the germline V gene (reference sequence). With 3 bases removed from V and 5 bases from J, the gap between germline ends came to 16 bases. DNA for the CDR3: TGTGCCAGCAGCTTCACTTTGGCAGCTTCTTATGGCTACACCTTC. Translation: CASSFTLAASYGYTF.